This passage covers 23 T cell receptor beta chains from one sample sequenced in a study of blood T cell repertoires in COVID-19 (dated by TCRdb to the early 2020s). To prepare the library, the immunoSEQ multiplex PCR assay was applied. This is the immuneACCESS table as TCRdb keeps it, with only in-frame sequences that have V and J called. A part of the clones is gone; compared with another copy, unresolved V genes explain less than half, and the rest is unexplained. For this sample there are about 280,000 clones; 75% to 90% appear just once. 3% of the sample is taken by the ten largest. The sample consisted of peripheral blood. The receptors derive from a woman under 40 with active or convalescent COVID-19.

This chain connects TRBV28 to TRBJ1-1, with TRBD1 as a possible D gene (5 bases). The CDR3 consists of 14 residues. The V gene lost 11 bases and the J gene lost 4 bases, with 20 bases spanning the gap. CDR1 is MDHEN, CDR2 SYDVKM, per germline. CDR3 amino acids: CAPHTRQGGTEAFF. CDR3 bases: TGTGCCCCCCATACGAGGCAGGGCGGCACTGAAGCTTTCTTT.

For the CDR3, the DNA is TGTGCCAGCGGCGGGGTCGACTCACCCCTCCACTTT. This codes for CASGGVDSPLHF. V is TRBV28 and J is TRBJ1-6; D not resolved. The length of the CDR3 is 12 residues. Germline values: CDR1 MDHEN, CDR2 SYDVKM. Trimming cost V 8 bases and J 10 bases, with 12 bases left between them.

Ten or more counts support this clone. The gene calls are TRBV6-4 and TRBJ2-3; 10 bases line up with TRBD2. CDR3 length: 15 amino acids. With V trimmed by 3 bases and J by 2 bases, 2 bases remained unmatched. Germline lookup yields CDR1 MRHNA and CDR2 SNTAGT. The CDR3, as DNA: TGTGCCAGCAGTGAAAGCGGGGGGGCCACAGATACGCAGTATTTT. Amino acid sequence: CASSESGGATDTQYF.

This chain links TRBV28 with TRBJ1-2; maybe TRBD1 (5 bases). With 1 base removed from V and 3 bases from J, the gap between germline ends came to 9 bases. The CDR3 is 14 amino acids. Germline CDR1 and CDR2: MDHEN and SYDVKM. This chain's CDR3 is CASSLSTAYYGYTF. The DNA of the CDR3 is TGTGCCAGCAGTTTATCGACAGCCTACTATGGCTACACCTTC.

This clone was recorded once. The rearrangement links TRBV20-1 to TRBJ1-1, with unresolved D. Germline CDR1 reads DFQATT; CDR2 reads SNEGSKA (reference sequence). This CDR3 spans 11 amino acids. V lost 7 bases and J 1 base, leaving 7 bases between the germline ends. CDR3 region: CSGLKNTEAFF. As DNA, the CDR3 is TGCAGTGGCCTAAAGAACACTGAAGCTTTCTTT.

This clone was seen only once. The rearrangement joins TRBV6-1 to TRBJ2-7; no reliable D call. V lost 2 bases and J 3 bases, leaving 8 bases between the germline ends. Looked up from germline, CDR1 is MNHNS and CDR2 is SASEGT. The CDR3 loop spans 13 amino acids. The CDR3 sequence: CASSESLFYEQYF. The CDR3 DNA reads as TGTGCCAGCAGTGAATCGTTGTTCTACGAGCAGTACTTC.

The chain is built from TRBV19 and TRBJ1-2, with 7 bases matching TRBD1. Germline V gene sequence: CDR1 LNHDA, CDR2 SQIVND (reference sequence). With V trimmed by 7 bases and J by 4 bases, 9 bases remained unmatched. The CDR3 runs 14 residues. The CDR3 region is CASTEGQDVYGYTF. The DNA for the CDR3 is TGTGCCAGTACGGAAGGACAGGATGTCTATGGCTACACCTTC.

The CDR3: CASRERQGLTYEQYF. CDR3 nucleotides: TGTGCCAGCAGGGAAAGACAGGGTTTAACCTACGAGCAGTACTTC. This chain joins TRBV6-6 and TRBJ2-7; TRBD1 aligns across 7 bases. The CDR3 loop spans 15 amino acids. Germline V lookup: CDR1 MNHNY, CDR2 SVGAGI (reference sequence). V was pared by 6 bases and J by 2 bases, with 10 bases of the junction left unmatched.

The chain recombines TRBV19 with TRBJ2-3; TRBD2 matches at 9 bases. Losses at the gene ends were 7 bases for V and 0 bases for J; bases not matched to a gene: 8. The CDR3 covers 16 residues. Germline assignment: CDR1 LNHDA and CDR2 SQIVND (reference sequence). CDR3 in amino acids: CASKIAGAPSTDTQYF. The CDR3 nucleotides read TGTGCCAGTAAGATAGCGGGGGCCCCTAGCACAGATACGCAGTATTTT.

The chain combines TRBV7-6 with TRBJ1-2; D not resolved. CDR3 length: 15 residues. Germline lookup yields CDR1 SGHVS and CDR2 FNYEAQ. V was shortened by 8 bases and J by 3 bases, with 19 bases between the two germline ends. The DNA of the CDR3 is TGTGCCAGCTCACCCTTGCCCGGGGTGGACTATGGCTACACCTTC. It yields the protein CASSPLPGVDYGYTF.

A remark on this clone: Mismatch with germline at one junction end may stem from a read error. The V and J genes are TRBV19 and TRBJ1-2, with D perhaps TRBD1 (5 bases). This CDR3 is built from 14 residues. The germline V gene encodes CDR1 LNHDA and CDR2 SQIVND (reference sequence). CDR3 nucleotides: TGTGCCAGTAGTATCCAGGGTACAAACTCTGGCTACACCTTC. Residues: CASSIQGTNSGYTF.

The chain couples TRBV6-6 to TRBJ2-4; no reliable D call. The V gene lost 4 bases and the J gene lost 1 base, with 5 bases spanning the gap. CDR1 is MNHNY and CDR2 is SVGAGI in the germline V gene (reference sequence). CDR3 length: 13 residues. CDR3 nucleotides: TGTGCCAGCAGTTTTTCGGCCAAAAACATTCAGTACTTC. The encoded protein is CASSFSAKNIQYF.

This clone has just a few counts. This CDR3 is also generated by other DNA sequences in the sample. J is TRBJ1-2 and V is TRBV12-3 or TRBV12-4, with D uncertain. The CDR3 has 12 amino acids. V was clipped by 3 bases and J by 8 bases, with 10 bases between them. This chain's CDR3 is CASSFRQEGYTF. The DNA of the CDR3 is TGTGCCAGCAGTTTTAGGCAGGAAGGCTACACCTTC.

The CDR3 loop reads CASSLGQSNSPLHF. The CDR3 region has the DNA TGTGCCAGCAGTTTAGGGCAAAGTAATTCACCCCTCCACTTT. The chain carries TRBV27 and TRBJ1-6; D is ambiguous. The CDR3 spans 14 residues. Per the germline V gene, CDR1 is MNHEY and CDR2 is SMNVEV (reference sequence). V lost 2 bases and J 6 bases, leaving 8 bases between the germline ends.

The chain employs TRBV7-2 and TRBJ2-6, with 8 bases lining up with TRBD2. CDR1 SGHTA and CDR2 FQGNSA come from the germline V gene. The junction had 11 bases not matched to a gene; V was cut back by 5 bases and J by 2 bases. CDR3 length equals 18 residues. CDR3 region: CASSNQRGLAAGANVLTF. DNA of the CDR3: TGTGCCAGCAGCAACCAACGCGGACTAGCTGCTGGGGCCAACGTCCTGACTTTC.

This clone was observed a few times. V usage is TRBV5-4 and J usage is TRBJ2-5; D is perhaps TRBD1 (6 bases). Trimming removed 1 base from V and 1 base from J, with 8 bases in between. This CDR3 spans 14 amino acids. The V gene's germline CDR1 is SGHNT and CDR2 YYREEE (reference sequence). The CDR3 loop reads CASSLTGTQETQYF. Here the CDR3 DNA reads TGTGCCAGCAGCTTGACAGGGACCCAAGAGACCCAGTACTTC.

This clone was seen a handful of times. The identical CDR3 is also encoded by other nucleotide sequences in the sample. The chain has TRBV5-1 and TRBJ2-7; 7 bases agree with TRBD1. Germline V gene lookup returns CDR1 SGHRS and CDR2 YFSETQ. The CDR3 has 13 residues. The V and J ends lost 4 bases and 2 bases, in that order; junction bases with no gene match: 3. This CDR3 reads CASSPGTAYEQYF. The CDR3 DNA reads TGCGCCAGCAGCCCTGGGACAGCCTACGAGCAGTACTTC.

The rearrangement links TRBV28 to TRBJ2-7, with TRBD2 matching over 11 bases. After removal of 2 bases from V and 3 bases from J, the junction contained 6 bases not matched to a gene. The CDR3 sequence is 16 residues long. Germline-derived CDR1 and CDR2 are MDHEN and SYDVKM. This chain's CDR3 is CASSLETSGTHYEQYF. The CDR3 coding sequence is TGTGCCAGCAGTTTAGAGACTAGCGGGACTCACTACGAGCAGTACTTC.

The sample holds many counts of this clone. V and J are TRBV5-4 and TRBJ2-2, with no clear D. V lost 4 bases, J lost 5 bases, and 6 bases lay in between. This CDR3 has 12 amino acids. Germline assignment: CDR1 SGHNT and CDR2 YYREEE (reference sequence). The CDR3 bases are TGTGCCAGCAGCCCAGAAACCGGGGAGCTGTTTTTT. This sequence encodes CASSPETGELFF.

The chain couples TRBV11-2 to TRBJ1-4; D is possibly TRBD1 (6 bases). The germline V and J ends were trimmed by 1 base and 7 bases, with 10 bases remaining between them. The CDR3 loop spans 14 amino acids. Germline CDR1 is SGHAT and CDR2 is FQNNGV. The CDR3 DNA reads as TGTGCCAGCAGCTTAGTGGGACAAGGTGAAAAACTGTTTTTT. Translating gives CASSLVGQGEKLFF.

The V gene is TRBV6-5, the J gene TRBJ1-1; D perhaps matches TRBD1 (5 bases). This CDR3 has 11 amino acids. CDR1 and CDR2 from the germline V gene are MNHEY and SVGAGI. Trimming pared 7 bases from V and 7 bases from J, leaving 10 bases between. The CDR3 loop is CASKVGGEAFF. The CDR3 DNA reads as TGTGCCAGCAAAGTCGGGGGTGAAGCTTTCTTT.

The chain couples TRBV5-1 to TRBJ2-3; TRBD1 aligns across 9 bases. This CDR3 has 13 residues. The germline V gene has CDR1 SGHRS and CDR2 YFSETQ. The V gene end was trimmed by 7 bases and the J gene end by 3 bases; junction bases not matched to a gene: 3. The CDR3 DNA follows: TGCGCCAGCGGGGACAGGGTAACAGATACGCAGTATTTT. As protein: CASGDRVTDTQYF.

Written as DNA, the CDR3 is TGTGCCACCAGTGACAGGAACACCGGGGAGCTGTTTTTT. Protein sequence: CATSDRNTGELFF. The genes are TRBV24-1 and TRBJ2-2, with D uncertain. The V gene lost 4 bases and the J gene lost 1 base, with 3 bases spanning the gap. Germline V CDR1 and CDR2: KGHDR, SFDVKD. The CDR3 is made up of 13 amino acids.